This entry features one T cell receptor (beta chain) sequence. Sequencing used immunoSEQ multiplex PCR; TCRdb keeps in-frame clones, though not all of them. Among roughly 300,000 clones, around 85% were seen once, and the ten largest hold over 1.1%. The data belong to a study of blood T cell repertoires in COVID-19. V was trimmed by 5 bases and J by 2 bases, leaving 12 bases between them. The CDR3 loop spans 15 amino acids. Germline V gene lookup returns CDR1 SGHTA and CDR2 FQGTGA. The sequence was collected from a human donor with COVID-19, enrolled during active disease. The donor label of this sample is uncertain. The source material was peripheral blood. The chain uses TRBV7-3 and TRBJ2-2; maybe TRBD2 (6 bases). CDR3 in DNA: TGTGCCAGCAGCGGCGGACTATCCAACACCGGGGAGCTGTTTTTT. It codes for CASSGGLSNTGELFF.